This T cell receptor beta chain is drawn from a study of PD-L1 blockade in urothelial cancer. The CDR3 is 14 amino acids. V shed 4 bases and J 7 bases; nucleotides not matched to a gene: 5. The germline gives CDR1 SGHTS, CDR2 YDEGEE. TCRdb keeps only in-frame clones here, not all; method: immunoSEQ multiplex PCR. The data show 33,000 or so clones, roughly four fifths seen once. The table lists this clone with a count of one. This sequence was found in a man aged 65 to 79 with urothelial cancer. The genes are TRBV5-8 and TRBJ1-6, with 7 bases that match TRBD1. The sequencing here drew on PBMCs, taken around atezolizumab (anti-PD-L1) treatment. The CDR3 reads CASSSGTDNSPLHF. CDR3 sequence (DNA): TGTGCCAGCAGCAGTGGGACAGACAATTCACCCCTCCACTTT. The full variable domain, in which reference TRBV5-8 and TRBJ1-6 provide the parts outside the CDR3, is EAGVTQSPTHLIKTRGQQATLRCSPISGHTSVYWYQQALGLGLQFLLWYDEGEERNRGNFPPRFSGRQFPNYSSELNVNALELEDSALYLCASSSGTDNSPLHFGNGTRLTVT.